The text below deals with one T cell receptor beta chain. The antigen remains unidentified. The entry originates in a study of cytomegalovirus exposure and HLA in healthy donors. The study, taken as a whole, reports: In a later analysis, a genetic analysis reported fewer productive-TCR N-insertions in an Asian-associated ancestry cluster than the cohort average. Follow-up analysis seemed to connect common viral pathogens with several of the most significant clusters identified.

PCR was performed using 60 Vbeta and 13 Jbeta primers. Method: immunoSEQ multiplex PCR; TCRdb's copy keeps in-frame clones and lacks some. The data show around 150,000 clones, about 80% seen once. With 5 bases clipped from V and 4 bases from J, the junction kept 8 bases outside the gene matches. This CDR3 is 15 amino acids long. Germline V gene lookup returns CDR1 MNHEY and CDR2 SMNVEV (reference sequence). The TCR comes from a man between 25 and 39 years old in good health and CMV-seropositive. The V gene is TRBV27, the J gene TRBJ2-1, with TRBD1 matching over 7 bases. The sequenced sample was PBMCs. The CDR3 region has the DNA TGTGCCAGCAGTCCGAGACAGGGTGCATACAATGAGCAGTTCTTC. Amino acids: CASSPRQGAYNEQFF.